This T cell receptor (beta chain) came from a study of cytotoxic CD8 clonotypes in ibrutinib-treated CLL. CDR3 length equals 13 residues. Trimming took 7 bases from V and 9 from J, leaving 19 bases between them. Germline V lookup: CDR1 MNHNY, CDR2 SVGAGI (reference sequence). The repertoire was sequenced with immunoSEQ multiplex PCR; TCRdb's copy has only in-frame clones and lacks some. The data show about 130,000 clones, roughly three quarters seen once. This TCR came from a human donor with chronic lymphocytic leukemia. The chain links TRBV6-6 to TRBJ2-7; D is perhaps TRBD2 (7 bases). The material was PBMCs, obtained after 12 months of ibrutinib treatment. The CDR3 protein is CASNGGANVVQYF. CDR3 nucleotides: TGTGCCAGCAATGGGGGGGCGAACGTCGTGCAGTACTTC.